This T cell receptor (beta chain) was recovered during a study of tumor-infiltrating lymphocytes in primary liver carcinoma. The wider study: The patient group consisted of men and women aged 30 to 69 years.

Total RNA (roughly 0.45 ug) served as template for TCR beta cDNA synthesis primed by a constant-region primer. Each TCR beta library was derived from three nested multiplex PCR rounds that employed slightly modified ARM-PCR. TRBV1-TRBV30 forward primers paired with a C-beta reverse primer drove the first two PCR rounds, about 10 cycles each. TCRdb reprocessed the multiplex PCR reads via MiXCR and lists one record per CDR3 protein. The repertoire holds 20,000 to 25,000 distinct CDR3 sequences, with over 60% as singletons. Comment on this clonotype: Its matching antigen is unknown.

Study conclusions and caveats: Less overlap was seen in tumor-adjacent and tumor-blood pairs than in tumor region pairs.

This CDR3 has 15 residues. The J segment lost 13 bases and the V segment lost 6 bases, leaving 14 bases of the junction unmatched. Germline V gives CDR1 SGHAT, CDR2 FQDESV (reference sequence). Unsorted bulk tissue of about 20-30 mg yielded co-extracted RNA and DNA. Per tumor, sampling covered five separate regions. This chain connects TRBV11-1 to TRBJ2-1; 11 bases line up with TRBD2. This receptor was identified in a young woman with primary liver carcinoma and hepatitis B virus infection. The sequenced material came from liver tumor tissue from sampling region 5. Sample subset: tumor region T5, tumor centre. The DNA of the CDR3 is TGTGCCAGCAGGATCGGGACTAGCGGTTACAATAAACAGTTCTTC. Translated: CASRIGTSGYNKQFF.